The next 2 T cell receptor beta chains were all read from a single sample in a study of prognosis after radiotherapy for stage I lung cancer. The genomic DNA TCR beta CDR3 region underwent two rounds of multiplex PCR. TRBV and TRBJ genes each had their own specific primers in first-round PCR. MiXCR was run by TCRdb on the multiplex PCR reads, yielding one entry per CDR3 protein. Of 30,000 to 40,000 distinct CDR3 sequences listed, approximately 24% are singletons. The material sequenced was PBMCs, taken before or after stereotactic body radiation therapy (not recorded which). The receptors were sampled from a donor over 45 with non-small cell lung cancer.

In this sample, this clonotype turned up many times. The CDR3 nucleotides are TGTGCCAGCAGGAAGACAGGGGCGAACGGCTACACCTTC. Its translation: CASRKTGANGYTF. The rearrangement joins TRBV6-1 to TRBJ1-2, with 8 bases that match TRBD1. The junction had 8 bases not matched to a gene; V was cut back by 6 bases and J by 8 bases. CDR3 length equals 13 residues. In germline, CDR1 is MNHNS, CDR2 SASEGT.

Many counts were recorded for this clonotype. The rearrangement uses TRBV20-1 and TRBJ1-6, with a tentative D call TRBD1 (5 bases). CDR3 length: 13 residues. V was clipped by 5 bases and J by 7 bases, with 12 bases between them. Germline values: CDR1 DFQATT, CDR2 SNEGSKA (reference sequence). CDR3 DNA sequence: TGCAGTGCTCCCGGGACGGCGAATTCACCCCTCCACTTT. Translated, it gives CSAPGTANSPLHF.